The next 17 T cell receptor beta chains were all read from a single sample in a study of blood T cell repertoires in COVID-19. Only in-frame clones appear in the TCRdb table, and some are missing; sequencing was by immunoSEQ multiplex PCR. The sample lists about 350,000 clones; approximately 89% were seen once. Source material: peripheral blood. These receptors were collected from a woman aged 18 to 35 who had recovered from COVID-19.

The chain uses TRBV15 and TRBJ1-2, with a weak D call TRBD1 (5 bases). The CDR3 is 14 residues long. Germline loops: CDR1 LNHNV, CDR2 YYDKDF (reference sequence). V was pared by 4 bases and J by 2 bases, with 11 bases between. The CDR3 loop is CATSKAQGNYGYTF. The CDR3 DNA reads as TGTGCCACCAGCAAGGCCCAGGGAAACTATGGCTACACCTTC.

The V and J genes are TRBV27 and TRBJ1-5; 8 bases are a match to TRBD1. The J segment lost 6 bases and the V segment lost 8 bases, leaving 3 bases of the junction unmatched. The germline gives CDR1 MNHEY, CDR2 SMNVEV (reference sequence). The CDR3 sequence is 12 residues long. The DNA for the CDR3 is TGTGCCAGCGGACAGGGCGGTCAGCCCCAGCATTTT. Protein: CASGQGGQPQHF.

The V and J genes are TRBV5-4 and TRBJ2-7, with D unclear. CDR1 and CDR2 (germline): SGHNT, YYREEE (reference sequence). CDR3 length equals 14 residues. Trimming left V 3 bases short and J 2 bases short, with 12 bases between. The CDR3 DNA sequence: TGTGCCAGCAGCTCCCAAGTAGCTCCCTACGAGCAGTACGTC. Residues: CASSSQVAPYEQYV.

CDR3 nucleotides: TGTGCCAGAAGCCCGGGACTACTTAATGAGCAGTTCTTC. The encoded protein is CARSPGLLNEQFF. The V gene is TRBV5-3, the J gene TRBJ2-1, with 7 bases fitting TRBD2. TRBV5-3 is assigned to the ORF class and has an uncertain function. With V trimmed by 4 bases and J by 7 bases, 5 bases remained unmatched. The CDR3 length is 13 residues.

This clone is a singleton in its sample. The J gene is TRBJ2-7, the V gene TRBV15, with 9 nucleotides matching TRBD1. There are 15 residues in the CDR3. Germline V lookup: CDR1 LNHNV, CDR2 YYDKDF (reference sequence). V was pared by 9 bases and J by 2 bases, with 11 bases of the junction left unmatched. CDR3 loop: CATAQGTGPTYEQYV. The CDR3 DNA reads TGTGCCACTGCACAGGGGACAGGGCCTACCTACGAGCAGTACGTC.

The chain carries TRBV11-3 and TRBJ1-1; no firm D call. The CDR3 consists of 10 residues. V was cut by 10 bases and J by 10 bases, with 13 bases left in between. CDR1 is SGHNT, CDR2 YENEEA, per germline. The CDR3 is CATGQPRAFF. As DNA, the CDR3 is TGTGCCACTGGCCAACCTCGAGCTTTCTTT.

On this clone: This may come from a read error, since a much larger clone is one base off. This rearrangement joins TRBV7-8 to TRBJ1-1; 8 bases agree with TRBD1. In germline, CDR1 is SGHVS, CDR2 FQNEAQ. V lost 5 bases, J lost 5 bases, and 4 bases stayed unmatched. The CDR3 runs 13 residues. CDR3 loop: CASSQGARTEAFF. For the CDR3, the DNA is TGTGCCAGCAGCCAGGGGGCGCGTACTGAAGCTTTCTTT.

The chain carries TRBV10-3 and TRBJ1-1; D remains unclear. Looked up from germline, CDR1 is ENHRY and CDR2 is SYGVKD. V was shortened by 4 bases and J by 7 bases, with 16 bases between the two germline ends. The CDR3 has 14 residues. CDR3 sequence (DNA): TGTGCCATCAGTGCTGGGCTCAACCGGGGTGAAGCTTTCTTT. The encoded protein is CAISAGLNRGEAFF.

The chain uses TRBV4-3 and TRBJ2-3; 9 nucleotides align to TRBD2. The trim removed 4 bases at V and 5 bases at J, leaving 7 bases unmatched. Per germline, CDR1 LGHNA and CDR2 YSLEER. The CDR3 is made up of 15 amino acids. For the CDR3, the DNA is TGCGCCAGCAGCCGAGGAGCGGGAGGAGGAGATACGCAGTATTTT. Encoded protein: CASSRGAGGGDTQYF.

This chain links TRBV30 with TRBJ1-2; D gene ambiguous. Germline V gene data show CDR1 as GTSNPN and CDR2 as SVGIG (reference sequence). This CDR3 is built from 12 residues. Deletions cut 0 bases from V and 3 bases from J, with 5 bases between. CDR3 loop: CAWSVLDYGYTF. For the CDR3, the DNA is TGTGCCTGGAGTGTACTTGACTATGGCTACACCTTC.

In this sample, this clone turned up a few times. The chain joins TRBV28 to TRBJ1-6; weak D call: TRBD1 (6 bases). This CDR3 has 14 amino acids. Per germline, CDR1 MDHEN and CDR2 SYDVKM. The V gene lost 2 bases and the J gene lost 6 bases, with 8 bases spanning the gap. The CDR3: CASSLAGVNSPLHF. The CDR3 DNA is TGTGCCAGCAGTTTAGCAGGGGTTAATTCACCCCTCCACTTT.

V gene TRBV6-6 combines with J gene TRBJ2-7; TRBD1 might be the D (5 bases). Germline V gives CDR1 MNHNY, CDR2 SVGAGI (reference sequence). The CDR3 totals 11 residues. The V and J ends lost 2 bases and 7 bases respectively, with 6 bases between them. The CDR3 sequence is CASSYKGEQYV. CDR3 nucleotide sequence: TGTGCCAGCAGTTACAAGGGGGAGCAGTACGTC.

The chain has TRBV6-1 and TRBJ1-5; the D is unclear. V was clipped by 4 bases and J by 5 bases, with 21 bases between them. This CDR3 has 17 amino acids. In germline, CDR1 is MNHNS, CDR2 SASEGT. The CDR3 DNA reads as TGTGCCAGCAGTGCCCCTCTAGAGGGCTGGTGGGATCAGCCCCAGCATTTT. This translates into CASSAPLEGWWDQPQHF.

In this sample, this clone turned up once. At one of its ends the junction is not consistent with the germline gene, which may arise from a read error. The rearrangement uses TRBV18 and TRBJ2-1, with D possibly TRBD1 on 5 matching bases. The V gene's germline CDR1 is KGHSH and CDR2 LQKENI. The CDR3 has 15 residues. The CDR3 DNA reads as TGTGCCAGCTCTCCACCCAGGGTAAGAAGGAATGAGCAGTTCTTC. Translating it yields CASSPPRVRRNEQFF.

This clone occurred once. The chain couples TRBV30 to TRBJ1-4; tentatively, D is TRBD1 (5 bases). From germline, CDR1 is GTSNPN and CDR2 SVGIG (reference sequence). The CDR3 covers 13 residues. Between the trimmed V and J ends, which lost 0 bases and 8 bases, there was a span of 10 bases. CDR3 sequence reads: CAWSVRGGEKLFF. The CDR3 coding sequence is TGTGCCTGGAGTGTACGGGGGGGAGAAAAACTGTTTTTT.

This sequence joins TRBV11-2 and TRBJ1-2, with TRBD1 as a possible D gene (5 bases). The CDR3 totals 14 residues. The V gene lost 0 bases and the J gene lost 2 bases, with 7 bases spanning the gap. Germline CDR1 and CDR2: SGHAT and FQNNGV. CDR3 bases: TGTGCCAGCAGCTTAGAAGGGGAAAACTATGGCTACACCTTC. Protein: CASSLEGENYGYTF.

This chain joins TRBV30 and TRBJ1-1; TRBD1 might be the D (5 bases). The CDR3 runs to 13 residues. Germline assignment: CDR1 GTSNPN and CDR2 SVGIG (reference sequence). The V gene lost 0 bases and the J gene lost 4 bases, with 9 bases spanning the gap. The CDR3 DNA sequence: TGTGCCTGGAGTGTCAAAGGGGCCACTGAAGCTTTCTTT. It is translated as CAWSVKGATEAFF.